The sequence of this TCR beta chain was determined in a study of T-cell reconstitution after alpha-beta-depleted transplantation in children. General study points: Some patients showed high day-60 TCRbeta diversity, which derived from surviving recipient T cells and thymic progenitors. Several hundred rapidly expanded clones from non-depleted graft cells reportedly supplied alpha-beta T cells about two months post-transplant. T cells produced anew were the main source of T-cell counts and diversity one year after transplant.

Deletions cut 4 bases from V and 6 bases from J, with 16 bases between. This CDR3 is built from 14 residues. Germline V gene lookup returns CDR1 LGHNA and CDR2 YSLEER. Molecular barcoding with unique molecular identifiers was used for the TCRbeta library. TCRdb analysed the PCR reads with MiXCR anew, one entry per CDR3 protein. The sample records approximately 31,000 distinct CDR3 sequences, roughly 6.7% being singletons. There are many counts of this clonotype. Its antigen is as yet unknown. V and J are TRBV4-3 and TRBJ2-7; D unclear. The source was peripheral blood, collected 60 days after TCRalphabeta/CD19-depleted stem cell transplant. The receptor's source is a child less than two years old who had a stem cell transplant for acute myeloid leukemia, so the T cells may come from the graft donor. The CDR3 is CASSPRPSRLEQYF. The CDR3 DNA follows: TGCGCCAGCAGCCCTAGGCCCTCCCGGCTCGAGCAGTACTTC.